This T cell receptor (beta chain) was identified during a study of CD8+ T cells in alopecia areata. Study context: Among treated patients, oral tofacitinib was administered at 5 to 10 mg twice daily.

RNA extraction was followed by reverse transcription into cDNA, which acted as the sequencing template. Profiling relied on immunoSEQ multiplex PCR, and the TCRdb table lists in-frame clones only, not all of them. The sample holds 160,000 or so clones, around half seen once. Worth noting for this clone: The target antigen is unknown.

V was shortened by 1 base and J by 4 bases, with 16 bases between the two germline ends. CDR3 size: 15 residues. Germline V CDR1 and CDR2: SQVTM, ANQGSEA. Overall study results and limits: Higher clonality was seen in lesional scalp than in normal scalp, especially in alopecia totalis/universalis.

The TCR was taken from a human donor with alopecia areata. The sequencing used CD8+ T cells sorted from blood, collected at week 0. V usage is TRBV29-1 and J usage is TRBJ1-1; the D is unclear. CDR3 in amino acids: CSVEGVDAAGTEAFF. CDR3 in DNA: TGCAGCGTTGAAGGAGTTGATGCGGCCGGCACTGAAGCTTTCTTT.